The subject of this entry is one T cell receptor beta chain. The record originates from a study of control samples from healthy donors and cancer patients. Sequenced by immunoSEQ multiplex PCR; TCRdb stores in-frame clones only, minus some. Among about 82,000 clones, around 94% were seen once, and the ten largest hold 4.5% to 6%. The trim removed 6 bases at V and 1 base at J, leaving 6 bases unmatched. This CDR3 comprises 15 residues. Germline-derived CDR1 and CDR2 are MDHEN and SYDVKM. The J gene is TRBJ2-4, the V gene TRBV28; 7 bases line up with TRBD2. This TCR was recovered from a woman aged 18 to 35 in good health. Material: blood. The CDR3 DNA reads as TGTGCCAGCAGGCAGCGGGACGGGGCCAAAAACATTCAGTACTTC. This encodes CASRQRDGAKNIQYF.